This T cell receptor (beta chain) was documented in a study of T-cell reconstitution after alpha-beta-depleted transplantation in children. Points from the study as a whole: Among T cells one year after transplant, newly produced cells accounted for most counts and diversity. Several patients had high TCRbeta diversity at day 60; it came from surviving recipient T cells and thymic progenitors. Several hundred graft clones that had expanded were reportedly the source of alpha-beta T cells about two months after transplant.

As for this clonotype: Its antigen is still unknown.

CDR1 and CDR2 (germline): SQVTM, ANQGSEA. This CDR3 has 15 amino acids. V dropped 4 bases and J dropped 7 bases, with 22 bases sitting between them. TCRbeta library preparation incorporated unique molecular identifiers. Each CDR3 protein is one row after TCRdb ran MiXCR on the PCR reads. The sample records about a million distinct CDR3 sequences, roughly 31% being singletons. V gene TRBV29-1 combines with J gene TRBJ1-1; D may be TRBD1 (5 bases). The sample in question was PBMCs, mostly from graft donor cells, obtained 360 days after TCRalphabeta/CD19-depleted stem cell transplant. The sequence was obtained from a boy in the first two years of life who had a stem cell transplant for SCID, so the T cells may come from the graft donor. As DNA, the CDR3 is TGCAGCGTTGTCCGACAGATGACACTGGATTTTGAAGCTTTCTTT. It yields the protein CSVVRQMTLDFEAFF. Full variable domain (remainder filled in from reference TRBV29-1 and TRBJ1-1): SAVISQKPSRDICQRGTSLTIQCQVDSQVTMMFWYRQQPGQSLTLIATANQGSEATYESGFVIDKFPISRPNLTFSTLTVSNMSPEDSSIYLCSVVRQMTLDFEAFFGQGTRLTVV.